This note documents a single T cell receptor (beta chain) sequence. These data belong to a study of identical twins. TCRdb itself ran the 5' RACE reads through MiXCR, one entry per CDR3 protein. The table has about 470,000 distinct CDR3 sequences, about 24% seen once. Losses at the gene ends were 2 bases for V and 4 bases for J; bases not matched to a gene: 3. CDR1 and CDR2 (germline): DFQATT, SNEGSKA (reference sequence). This CDR3 spans 14 amino acids. This same sample was also part of a study on T cells expressing NK-cell markers.

This TCR was sampled from a woman between 18 and 29 years old in good health. The sequencing sample was made of CD4+ T cells sorted from blood. The chain is built from TRBV20-1 and TRBJ2-1; 9 nucleotides align to TRBD2. The CDR3 bases are TGCAGTGCTAGACCGAGCGGGGGGTACAATGAGCAGTTCTTC. Its protein is CSARPSGGYNEQFF.